Listed below are T cell receptor beta chains from one sample, sequenced in a study of early T cells in non-severe SARS-CoV-2 infection. TCRdb passed the 5' RACE reads through MiXCR, listing each CDR3 protein once. The data contain about 77,000 distinct CDR3 sequences, about 16% of them singletons. Sequenced sample: whole blood. The receptor source for this set is an adult who was a healthcare worker with PCR-confirmed SARS-CoV-2 infection or an uninfected control (not recorded which). Both conserved end residues are part of each CDR3. The D gene is left open where the match is weak. Some rows have no size entry. The others give once, few or many, or a class for an expanded clone.

TRBJ1-1 - - TRBV30 TGTGCCTGGACCCCGGACGGACTAAACACTGAAGCTTTCTTT CAWTPDGLNTEAFF
TRBJ1-1 - TRBD1 TRBV6-5 TGTGCCAGCAGTTACTCGAGGACAGGGGGTCGTAATGAAGCTTTCTTT CASSYSRTGGRNEAFF
TRBJ1-5 - - TRBV7-8 TGTGCCAGCAGCTTAATCGGGACTGAGCATCAGCCCCAGCATTTT CASSLIGTEHQPQHF
TRBJ2-3 few - TRBV5-6 TGTGCCAGCAGCTTGGGGGAAACTCGACGGAGATCCACAGATACGCAGTATTTT CASSLGETRRRSTDTQYF
TRBJ1-1 - - TRBV5-7 TGTGCCAGCAGCGGAGGGACGGGGAGCACTGAAGCTTTCTTT CASSGGTGSTEAFF
TRBJ2-1 - TRBD2 TRBV5-4 TGTGCCAGCAGCCCCACAGCGGGGGACAATGAGCAGTTCTTC CASSPTAGDNEQFF
TRBJ1-2 - - TRBV6-4 TGTGCCAGCAGTACCCAACCCCGACAGGACGTCTGCTGTGGCTACACCTTC CASSTQPRQDVCCGYTF
TRBJ2-7 few - TRBV5-4 TGTGCCAGCAGCTTTATGGCTAGCTCCTACGAGCAGTACTTC CASSFMASSYEQYF
TRBJ2-7 many - TRBV7-9 TGTGCCAGCAGCTTAAGGGGAACTGGTATGGACGAGCAGTACTTC CASSLRGTGMDEQYF
TRBJ1-4 few TRBD1 TRBV14 TGTGCCAGCTCCCGGGACAGGGGGGAAAAACTGTTTTTT CASSRDRGEKLFF
TRBJ2-3 few - TRBV6-6 TGTGCCAGCAGCACCACAGATACGCAGTATTTT CASSTTDTQYF
TRBJ2-5 few - TRBV7-9 TGTGCCAGCACCCCAGGGGAAACCCAGTACTTC CASTPGETQYF
TRBJ2-7 - - TRBV29-1 TGCAGCGTTGAATTAGGCGAGCAGTACTTC CSVELGEQYF
TRBJ2-3 - TRBD2 TRBV10-2 TGCGCCAGCAGTGAATCTGGGGCGGGGGGCGCAGATACGCAGTATTTT CASSESGAGGADTQYF
TRBJ2-1 - TRBD2 TRBV20-1 TGCAGTGCTATACGGGGGGGCGTCTACAATGAGCAGTTCTTC CSAIRGGVYNEQFF